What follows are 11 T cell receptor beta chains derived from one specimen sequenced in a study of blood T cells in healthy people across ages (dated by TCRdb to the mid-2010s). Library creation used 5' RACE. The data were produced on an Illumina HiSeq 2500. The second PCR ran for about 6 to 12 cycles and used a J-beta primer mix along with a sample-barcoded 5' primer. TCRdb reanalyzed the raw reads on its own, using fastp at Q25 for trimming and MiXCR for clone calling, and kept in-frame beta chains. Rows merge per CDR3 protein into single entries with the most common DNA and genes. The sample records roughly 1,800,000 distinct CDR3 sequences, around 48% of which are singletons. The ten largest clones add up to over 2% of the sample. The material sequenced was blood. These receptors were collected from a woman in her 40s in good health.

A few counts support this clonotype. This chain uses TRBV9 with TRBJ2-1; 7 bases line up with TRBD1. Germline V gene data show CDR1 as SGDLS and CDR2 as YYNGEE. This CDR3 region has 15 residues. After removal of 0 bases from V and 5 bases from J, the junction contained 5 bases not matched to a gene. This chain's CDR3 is CASSVGGQRDNEQFF. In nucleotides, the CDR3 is TGTGCCAGCAGCGTAGGGGGACAGCGTGACAATGAGCAGTTCTTC.

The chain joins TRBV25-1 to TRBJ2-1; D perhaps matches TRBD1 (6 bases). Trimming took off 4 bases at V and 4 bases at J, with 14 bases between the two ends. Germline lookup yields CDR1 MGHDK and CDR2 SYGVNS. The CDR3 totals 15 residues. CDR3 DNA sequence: TGTGCCAGCAGTGTAACAGGGTACGAGTACAATGAGCAGTTCTTC. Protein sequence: CASSVTGYEYNEQFF.

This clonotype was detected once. Here the CDR3 DNA reads TGCGCCAGCAGCCAAGCCCCTGCGTATGGCTACACCTTC. As protein: CASSQAPAYGYTF. The V and J genes are TRBV4-1 and TRBJ1-2; D gene unclear. The CDR3 runs to 13 residues. V was shortened by 1 base and J by 5 bases, with 8 bases between the two germline ends. Germline V gene lookup returns CDR1 MGHRA and CDR2 YSYEKL.

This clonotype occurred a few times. The CDR3 sequence: CASSLEWLGDIKYQPQHF. The CDR3 bases are TGTGCCAGCAGCTTAGAATGGTTAGGGGACATAAAGTATCAGCCCCAGCATTTT. This chain connects TRBV7-4 to TRBJ1-5, with D perhaps TRBD1 (6 bases). The germline V and J ends were trimmed by 1 base and 5 bases, with 21 bases remaining between them. The CDR3 is 18 residues long. Germline CDR1 and CDR2: SGHVT and SQSDAQ.

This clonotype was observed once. CDR3 in DNA: TGCGCCAGCAGCCCGCTGGGAGATGGCTATGGCTACACCTTC. This encodes CASSPLGDGYGYTF. The chain links TRBV4-1 to TRBJ1-2; D is ambiguous. This CDR3 region has 14 residues. Trimming shortened V by 4 bases and J by 4 bases, and 13 bases separated the two germline ends. Germline V gene sequence: CDR1 MGHRA, CDR2 YSYEKL.

The DNA for the CDR3 is TGTGCCAGCAGCCCCGGGACAGGGCAGGGACAGCCCCAGCATTTT. It encodes CASSPGTGQGQPQHF. The chain is built from TRBV7-2 and TRBJ1-5; TRBD1 agrees at 9 bases. With 5 bases clipped from V and 7 bases from J, the junction kept 9 bases outside the gene matches. The CDR3 covers 15 residues. Per germline, CDR1 SGHTA and CDR2 FQGNSA.

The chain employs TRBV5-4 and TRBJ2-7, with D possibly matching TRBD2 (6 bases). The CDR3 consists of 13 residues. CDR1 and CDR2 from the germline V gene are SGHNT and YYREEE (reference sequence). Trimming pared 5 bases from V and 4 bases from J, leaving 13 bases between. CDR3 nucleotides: TGTGCCAGCAGGCCACCTGGGGGGTACGAGCAGTACTTC. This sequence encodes CASRPPGGYEQYF.

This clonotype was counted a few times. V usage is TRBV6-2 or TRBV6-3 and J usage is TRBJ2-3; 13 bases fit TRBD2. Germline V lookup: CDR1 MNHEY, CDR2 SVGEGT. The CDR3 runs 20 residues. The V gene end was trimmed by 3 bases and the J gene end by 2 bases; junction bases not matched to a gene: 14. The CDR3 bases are TGTGCCAGCAGTTATCGGTACGGAGGGACTAGCGGGGCCCCCACAGATACGCAGTATTTT. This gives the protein CASSYRYGGTSGAPTDTQYF.

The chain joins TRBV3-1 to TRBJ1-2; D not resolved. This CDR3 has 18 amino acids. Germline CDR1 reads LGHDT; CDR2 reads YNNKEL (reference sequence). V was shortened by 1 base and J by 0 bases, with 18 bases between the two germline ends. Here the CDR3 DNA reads TGTGCCAGCAGCCAAGGAGTCGGTGCGGAGTCCACTAACTATGGCTACACCTTC. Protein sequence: CASSQGVGAESTNYGYTF. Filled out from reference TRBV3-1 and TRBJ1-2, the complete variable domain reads DTAVSQTPKYLVTQMGNDKSIKCEQNLGHDTMYWYKQDSKKFLKIMFSYNNKELIINETVPNRFSPKSPDKAHLNLHINSLELGDSAVYFCASSQGVGAESTNYGYTFGSGTRLTVV.

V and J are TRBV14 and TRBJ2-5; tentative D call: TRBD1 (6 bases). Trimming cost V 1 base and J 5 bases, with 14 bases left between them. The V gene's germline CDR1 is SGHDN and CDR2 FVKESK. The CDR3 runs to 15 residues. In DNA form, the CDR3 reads TGTGCCAGCAGCCAAGTTAGCAGGGGCTCGGAGACCCAGTACTTC. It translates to CASSQVSRGSETQYF.

CDR3 amino acids: CASSLRASGGQGTQYF. CDR3 bases: TGTGCCAGCAGCTTACGGGCTAGCGGGGGCCAGGGGACCCAGTACTTC. This chain connects TRBV7-2 to TRBJ2-5, with 10 bases fitting TRBD2. Per germline, CDR1 SGHTA and CDR2 FQGNSA. The CDR3 covers 16 residues. V dropped 2 bases and J dropped 7; count of bases not matched to a gene: 10.